The present T cell receptor beta chain was sequenced within a study of blood T cells in healthy people across ages. Broader study findings: More naive CD4+ cells and higher diversity marked long-lived donors relative to aged donors. Older individuals had lower TCR beta diversity per million T cells (the decline was roughly linear).

Every participating donor contributed roughly 9.6 milliliters of peripheral blood through a draw. A note on this clonotype: Its antigen is currently unknown.

The CDR3 covers 14 residues. Germline loops: CDR1 DFQATT, CDR2 SNEGSKA (reference sequence). Trimming stripped 3 bases from V and 6 bases from J, with 17 bases between. A sample-barcoded 5' primer and a J-beta primer mix were used in a second PCR of about 7 to 12 cycles. Unique molecular identifiers of 12 random nucleotides labeled each cDNA. Using its own MiXCR run on the 5' RACE reads, TCRdb lists one record per CDR3 protein. The sample lists 650,000 to 900,000 distinct CDR3 sequences, approximately 65% occurring once. This chain links TRBV20-1 with TRBJ2-5; TRBD2 is a possible D gene (6 bases). The origin of this receptor is a young man in good health. What was sequenced was blood. CDR3 bases: TGCAGTGCTAGCGCCCGGAGGGATTTGAAGACCCAGTACTTC. The encoded protein is CSASARRDLKTQYF.